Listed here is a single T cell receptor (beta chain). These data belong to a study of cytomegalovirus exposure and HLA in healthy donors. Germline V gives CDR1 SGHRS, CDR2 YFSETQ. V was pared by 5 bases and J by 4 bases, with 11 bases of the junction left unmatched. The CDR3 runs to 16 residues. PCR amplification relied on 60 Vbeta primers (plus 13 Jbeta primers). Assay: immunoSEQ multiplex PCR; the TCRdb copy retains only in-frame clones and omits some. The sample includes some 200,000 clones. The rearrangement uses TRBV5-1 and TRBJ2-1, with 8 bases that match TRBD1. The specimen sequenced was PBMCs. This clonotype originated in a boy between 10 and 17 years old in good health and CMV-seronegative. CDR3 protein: CASSTGQGAWYNEQFF. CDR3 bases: TGCGCCAGCAGTACAGGGCAGGGGGCTTGGTACAATGAGCAGTTCTTC. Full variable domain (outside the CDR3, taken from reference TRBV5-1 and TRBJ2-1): KAGVTQTPRYLIKTRGQQVTLSCSPISGHRSVSWYQQTPGQGLQFLFEYFSETQRNKGNFPGRFSGRQFSNSRSEMNVSTLELGDSALYLCASSTGQGAWYNEQFFGPGTRLTVL.